The 30 T cell receptor beta chains below all came from one sample that was sequenced in a study of T cells after yellow fever vaccination. TCRdb independently ran MiXCR on the 5' RACE reads; one entry per CDR3 protein. The top ten hold about 15% of the sample, which has 300,000 to 450,000 distinct CDR3 sequences, under 7.5% seen once. The sequenced sample was PBMCs, obtained 5 days after the yellow fever booster vaccination. The source is a young man who received the YFV17D yellow fever vaccine.

This clonotype has a handful of counts. The rearrangement links TRBV29-1 to TRBJ2-2; the D gene could be TRBD1 or TRBD2 (5 bases each). Deletions cut 2 bases from V and 4 bases from J, with 14 bases between. Per the germline V gene, CDR1 is SQVTM and CDR2 is ANQGSEA. The CDR3 spans 15 residues. The CDR3 nucleotides are TGCAGCGTTGAACCCCCGGGACGGAGCACCGGGGAGCTGTTTTTT. Amino acid sequence: CSVEPPGRSTGELFF.

Ten or more counts support this clonotype. The chain carries TRBV12-3 or TRBV12-4 and TRBJ2-5; D unclear. V was trimmed by 7 bases and J by 2 bases, leaving 14 bases between them. This CDR3 has 14 residues. The CDR3 spells CASTLSGPQETQYF. DNA for the CDR3: TGTGCCAGCACCTTATCTGGTCCTCAAGAGACCCAGTACTTC.

This clonotype was observed a handful of times. In DNA, the CDR3 is TGTGCCATCAAGGCCGGGACTAGCAGTACAGATACGCAGTATTTT. It is translated as CAIKAGTSSTDTQYF. The V gene is TRBV10-3, the J gene TRBJ2-3, with 9 bases matching TRBD2. CDR1 is ENHRY and CDR2 is SYGVKD in the germline V gene. This CDR3 spans 15 amino acids. Losses at the gene ends were 7 bases for V and 3 bases for J; bases not matched to a gene: 8.

This clonotype was counted a few times. The chain carries TRBV19 and TRBJ2-1; no firm D call. This CDR3 has 12 residues. Germline loops: CDR1 LNHDA, CDR2 SQIVND (reference sequence). The V gene lost 9 bases and the J gene lost 4 bases, with 10 bases spanning the gap. This CDR3 is CASAPSYNEQFF. CDR3 nucleotides: TGTGCCAGCGCCCCAAGTTACAATGAGCAGTTCTTC.

This clonotype was seen a few times. The V call is TRBV10-3, the J call TRBJ2-7; D may correspond to TRBD1 or TRBD2 (5 bases each). Trimming removed 5 bases at V and 10 bases at J, with 15 bases between. The germline V gene encodes CDR1 ENHRY and CDR2 SYGVKD. This CDR3 comprises 12 residues. The CDR3 region has the DNA TGTGCCATCAGTATTGAGGGGTCGGAACAGTACTTC. Residues: CAISIEGSEQYF.

Ten or more counts support this clonotype. The CDR3, as DNA: TGTGCCAGCAGCGTGGGACAGGGGGCTACTGAAGCTTTCTTT. Its translation is CASSVGQGATEAFF. This chain joins TRBV9 and TRBJ1-1; 12 bases fit TRBD1. The CDR3 runs to 14 residues. V trimming: 2 bases; J trimming: 5 bases; junction bases outside the gene matches: 1. Germline values: CDR1 SGDLS, CDR2 YYNGEE.

In its sample, this clonotype was seen many times. The chain is built from TRBV29-1 and TRBJ2-7; TRBD1 agrees at 7 bases. J gave up 2 bases and V 7 bases, and 8 bases lay outside the gene matches. CDR3 size: 13 residues. CDR1 SQVTM and CDR2 ANQGSEA come from the germline V gene. The CDR3 reads CSAGRQGAYEQYF. In nucleotides, the CDR3 is TGCAGCGCCGGTCGTCAGGGGGCCTACGAGCAGTACTTC.

The J gene is TRBJ2-5, the V gene TRBV5-1; 9 bases are shared with TRBD1. Germline trimming cut 4 bases from V and 4 bases from J; bases unmatched to any gene: 8. Germline CDR1 reads SGHRS; CDR2 reads YFSETQ. This CDR3 comprises 15 residues. The CDR3 region is CASSGGQGGRETQYF. The CDR3 coding sequence is TGCGCCAGCAGCGGGGGACAGGGAGGACGAGAGACCCAGTACTTC.

The table lists this clonotype with a few counts. V and J are TRBV30 and TRBJ2-3; perhaps TRBD1 as D (6 bases). CDR1 is GTSNPN, CDR2 SVGIG, per germline (reference sequence). The CDR3 loop spans 14 amino acids. With 3 bases removed from V and 0 bases from J, the gap between germline ends came to 10 bases. CDR3 amino acids: CAWRRTASTDTQYF. CDR3 nucleotide sequence: TGTGCCTGGAGAAGGACAGCTAGCACAGATACGCAGTATTTT.

This clonotype was detected many times. V and J are TRBV20-1 and TRBJ2-7; 12 positions match TRBD2. The CDR3 is 15 amino acids. CDR1 DFQATT and CDR2 SNEGSKA come from the germline V gene (reference sequence). The V and J ends lost 5 bases and 3 bases, in that order; junction bases with no gene match: 8. CDR3 bases: TGCAGTGCTGGAAGGACTAGCGGGATCTACTACGAGCAGTACTTC. Protein sequence: CSAGRTSGIYYEQYF.

This clonotype showed up many times. The rearrangement uses TRBV7-9 and TRBJ2-7, with D possibly being TRBD2 (5 bases). Germline loops: CDR1 SEHNR, CDR2 FQNEAQ (reference sequence). The CDR3 consists of 14 residues. V was trimmed by 0 bases and J by 7 bases, leaving 13 bases between them. CDR3 protein: CASSLASPTGEQYF. For the CDR3, the DNA is TGTGCCAGCAGCTTAGCTAGTCCCACGGGAGAGCAGTACTTC.

This clonotype was seen more than once but under ten times. The CDR3 bases are TGTGCCACCAGCAGAGGAGACGGCTACTACGAGCAGTACTTC. This sequence encodes CATSRGDGYYEQYF. V usage is TRBV15 and J usage is TRBJ2-7; D gene uncertain. V lost 1 base and J 3 bases, leaving 10 bases between the germline ends. Germline lookup yields CDR1 LNHNV and CDR2 YYDKDF (reference sequence). The CDR3 consists of 14 residues.

The V gene is TRBV5-6, the J gene TRBJ1-2; no clear D. Germline V gene lookup returns CDR1 SGHDT and CDR2 YYEEEE. V lost 4 bases and J lost 5, with 9 bases in between. CDR3 length: 12 residues. The CDR3 DNA follows: TGTGCCAGCAGCATAGGGTGGTATGGCTACACCTTC. Protein sequence: CASSIGWYGYTF.

The gene calls are TRBV5-5 and TRBJ2-7; D uncertain. Trimming removed 0 bases from V and 7 bases from J, with 14 bases in between. CDR3 size: 14 residues. Germline V gene lookup returns CDR1 SGHKS and CDR2 YYEKEE (reference sequence). The CDR3 DNA reads TGTGCCAGCAGCTTGGGTATGGAAATGGGGGAGCAGTACTTC. Its translation is CASSLGMEMGEQYF.

The rearrangement links TRBV28 to TRBJ2-7; possible D gene TRBD1, 5 bases. CDR1 is MDHEN, CDR2 SYDVKM, per germline. V lost 4 bases and J lost 2, with 9 bases in between. The CDR3 contains 13 residues. This CDR3 is CASSSTVPYEQYF. The CDR3 DNA reads as TGTGCCAGCAGTTCGACAGTTCCCTACGAGCAGTACTTC.

This clonotype has more than one count but fewer than ten. The chain joins TRBV27 to TRBJ2-7; 7 positions match TRBD2. The CDR3 consists of 13 residues. Losses at the gene ends were 2 bases for V and 6 bases for J; bases not matched to a gene: 4. Germline-derived CDR1 and CDR2 are MNHEY and SMNVEV (reference sequence). Here the CDR3 reads CASSLRGDAEQYF. CDR3 sequence (DNA): TGTGCCAGCAGTTTACGGGGGGATGCCGAGCAGTACTTC.

This clonotype was recorded a few times. The chain links TRBV10-3 to TRBJ2-7; tentative D call: TRBD2 (5 bases). The V gene's germline CDR1 is ENHRY and CDR2 SYGVKD. The CDR3 is 15 residues long. Deletions cut 0 bases from V and 2 bases from J, with 11 bases between. The CDR3 region is CAISESGVGPYEQYF. DNA of the CDR3: TGTGCCATCAGTGAGTCGGGAGTAGGGCCCTACGAGCAGTACTTC.

The V call is TRBV20-1, the J call TRBJ2-7; 8 bases are a match to TRBD2. The length of the CDR3 is 14 residues. V lost 0 bases to trimming and J lost 3 bases; unmatched junction nucleotides: 4. CDR1 is DFQATT, CDR2 SNEGSKA, per germline (reference sequence). The CDR3 is CSARDPSGLYEQYF. The CDR3 DNA reads TGCAGTGCTAGAGACCCTAGCGGGCTCTACGAGCAGTACTTC.

This clonotype was observed a handful of times. CDR3 in DNA: TGTGCCAGTAGTATCCGGACGGGTCCCATAGAAAAACTGTTTTTT. Encoded protein: CASSIRTGPIEKLFF. This sequence joins TRBV19 and TRBJ1-4; D is undetermined. Trimming shortened V by 3 bases and J by 8 bases, and 16 bases separated the two germline ends. Germline V gene sequence: CDR1 LNHDA, CDR2 SQIVND (reference sequence). The CDR3 loop spans 15 amino acids.

The genes are TRBV6-2 or TRBV6-3 and TRBJ1-1, with D uncertain. The V gene lost 2 bases and the J gene lost 0 bases, with 7 bases spanning the gap. Germline values: CDR1 MNHEY, CDR2 SVGEGT. The CDR3 extends over 14 amino acids. The CDR3 is CASSYGLVNTEAFF. CDR3 nucleotide sequence: TGTGCCAGCAGTTACGGTCTGGTGAACACTGAAGCTTTCTTT.

This clonotype was observed a handful of times. The rearrangement joins TRBV15 to TRBJ2-5; 8 bases agree with TRBD2. The junction had 4 bases not matched to a gene; V was cut back by 0 bases and J by 1 base. Germline V gives CDR1 LNHNV, CDR2 YYDKDF (reference sequence). There are 16 residues in the CDR3. Here the CDR3 DNA reads TGTGCCACCAGCAGAGATCCTAGCGGGCCCCAAGAGACCCAGTACTTC. Encoded protein: CATSRDPSGPQETQYF.

This clonotype was picked up a small number of times. V usage is TRBV4-3 and J usage is TRBJ2-2; 8 bases fit TRBD2. The CDR3 is made up of 16 amino acids. J was trimmed by 6 bases and V by 4 bases; bases with no gene match: 10. Germline CDR1 is LGHNA and CDR2 is YSLEER. The CDR3 DNA is TGCGCCAGCAGCCTCCGGTCTAGCGGGTTTCCCGGGGAGCTGTTTTTT. Translation: CASSLRSSGFPGELFF.

This clonotype was counted between two and nine times. The chain recombines TRBV10-3 with TRBJ1-2; D is unclear. Trimming pared 0 bases from V and 0 bases from J, leaving 11 bases between. The CDR3 is 16 amino acids. The germline gives CDR1 ENHRY, CDR2 SYGVKD. CDR3 in amino acids: CAISESLGKTNYGYTF. The CDR3 DNA reads as TGTGCCATCAGTGAGTCTCTGGGGAAGACTAACTATGGCTACACCTTC.

This clonotype was observed once. The chain recombines TRBV12-3 or TRBV12-4 with TRBJ1-6; D is ambiguous. This CDR3 has 13 amino acids. The V gene lost 6 bases and the J gene lost 9 bases, with 12 bases spanning the gap. The chain's CDR3 is CASRVESASPLHF. CDR3 nucleotides: TGTGCCAGCAGAGTCGAAAGCGCTTCACCCCTCCACTTT.

This chain uses TRBV29-1 with TRBJ2-2; D unclear. V lost 3 bases to trimming and J lost 6 bases, with 14 bases between them. The germline V gene encodes CDR1 SQVTM and CDR2 ANQGSEA. The CDR3 extends over 14 amino acids. CDR3 amino acids: CSVEVGVNSGELFF. In DNA, the CDR3 is TGCAGCGTTGAGGTTGGTGTAAACTCCGGGGAGCTGTTTTTT.

V and J are TRBV30 and TRBJ2-4; 8 bases fit TRBD1. The CDR3 runs to 13 residues. CDR1 and CDR2 from the germline V gene are GTSNPN and SVGIG (reference sequence). Trimming at V came to 2 bases and at J to 8 bases, leaving 5 bases not matched to a gene. In nucleotides, the CDR3 is TGTGCCTGGAGTAGGACAGGGTGGGACATTCAGTACTTC. Its translation: CAWSRTGWDIQYF.

This clonotype has more than one count but fewer than ten. This chain uses TRBV11-1 with TRBJ1-5, with TRBD1 matching 11 bases. V lost 5 bases to trimming and J lost 2 bases; unmatched junction nucleotides: 17. Germline V gene lookup returns CDR1 SGHAT and CDR2 FQDESV (reference sequence). CDR3 length equals 20 residues. CDR3 sequence (DNA): TGTGCCAGCAGCCCCAGTGAGACAGGACAGGGGGCCCGACGCAATCAGCCCCAGCATTTT. Its translation: CASSPSETGQGARRNQPQHF.

This chain connects TRBV20-1 to TRBJ2-3, with 7 bases that match TRBD2. The J segment lost 3 bases and the V segment lost 5 bases, leaving 11 bases of the junction unmatched. Germline V lookup: CDR1 DFQATT, CDR2 SNEGSKA (reference sequence). The CDR3 length is 15 residues. The CDR3 sequence is CSAFETQRGTDTQYF. CDR3 coding DNA: TGCAGTGCTTTCGAGACCCAGCGGGGTACAGATACGCAGTATTTT.

This clonotype was observed many times. The chain couples TRBV9 to TRBJ2-1; TRBD2 aligns across 12 bases. CDR3 length: 17 amino acids. Germline assignment: CDR1 SGDLS and CDR2 YYNGEE. Trimming at V came to 0 bases and at J to 7 bases, leaving 8 bases not matched to a gene. The chain's CDR3 is CASSVGRTSGNRNEQFF. CDR3 coding DNA: TGTGCCAGCAGCGTAGGTCGGACTAGCGGGAATAGGAATGAGCAGTTCTTC.

The table lists this clonotype with a few counts. The rearrangement joins TRBV9 to TRBJ2-2; 8 bases are a match to TRBD2. V trimming: 0 bases; J trimming: 3 bases; junction bases outside the gene matches: 4. Germline V gene data show CDR1 as SGDLS and CDR2 as YYNGEE. The CDR3 runs to 16 residues. The CDR3 region has the DNA TGTGCCAGCAGCGTAGTTAGCGGGATGTACACCGGGGAGCTGTTTTTT. This translates into CASSVVSGMYTGELFF.